Here is one T cell receptor beta chain with its context. The antigen is undetermined. Other DNA sequences in the same sample also yield this CDR3. If patients had autoimmune disease history or systemic immunosuppression, they were excluded. These data belong to a study of OX40 agonist ivuxolimab in advanced cancers. Study in general: Patients in dose escalation had liver, melanoma, kidney or head and neck cancers. Two patients with cutaneous melanoma and one with hepatocellular carcinoma, three in total, showed partial responses. General study points: Both blood CD4+ and CD8+ T cells showed clonal growth by week 6 at 0.1 to 3.0 mg/kg.

Method: immunoSEQ multiplex PCR; TCRdb's copy keeps in-frame clones and lacks some. The sample includes 72,000 or so clones, about 85% of them seen just once. V lost 6 bases and J lost 3, with 9 bases in between. Germline V gene data show CDR1 as LNHDA and CDR2 as SQIVND (reference sequence). CDR3 length: 12 amino acids. This chain uses TRBV19 with TRBJ2-7, with D possibly being TRBD1 or TRBD2 (5 bases each). This receptor was identified in an adult with an advanced solid tumor such as melanoma, head and neck, liver or kidney cancer. This specimen consisted of CD4+ or CD8+ T cells sorted from blood, obtained in a trial of the OX40 agonist ivuxolimab. CDR3: CASSRGHYEQYF. CDR3 DNA: TGTGCCAGTAGCCGGGGCCACTACGAGCAGTACTTC.